Below, one T cell receptor (beta chain) is given with its context. Unique molecular identifiers were built into the TCRbeta library. MiXCR was run by TCRdb on the PCR reads, yielding one entry per CDR3 protein. Of 400,000 to 500,000 distinct CDR3 sequences listed, 11% were seen once; the top ten hold 4.5% to 7%. The entry originates in a study of T-cell reconstitution after alpha-beta-depleted transplantation in children. Looked up from germline, CDR1 is SGHRS and CDR2 is YFSETQ. Trimming cost V 0 bases and J 2 bases; bases outside gene matches: 7. This CDR3 has 16 amino acids. The source was PBMCs from the stem cell graft donor, collected from the stem cell graft. The rearrangement joins TRBV5-1 to TRBJ2-5; 7 positions agree with TRBD1. This clonotype originated in a human donor who donated a stem cell graft to a child with acute myeloid leukemia. CDR3 amino acids: CASSLDGQARQETQYF. CDR3 coding DNA: TGCGCCAGCAGCTTGGATGGACAGGCCCGGCAAGAGACCCAGTACTTC.